These 21 T cell receptor beta chains originate from one sample sequenced in a study of shared clonotypes between healthy human individuals. Sequencing was performed with immunoSEQ multiplex PCR; in TCRdb, only in-frame clones are kept and a portion is missing. Of some 2.4 million clones listed, 90% to 95% were seen once; the top ten hold approximately 0.35%. The sequencing sample was made of naive CD4+ T cells from PBMCs. The subset was: CD45RA+ positively selected. The receptors originated from a man between 18 and 35 years old in good health. Some clones in this sample may be carry-over from other donors' samples.

The chain couples TRBV6-5 to TRBJ1-2; 9 nucleotides match TRBD1. CDR1 MNHEY and CDR2 SVGAGI come from the germline V gene. The CDR3 consists of 15 residues. With V trimmed by 2 bases and J by 6 bases, 7 bases remained unmatched. The chain's CDR3 is CASSYRTDRGDGYTF. The CDR3 DNA reads TGTGCCAGCAGTTACCGAACGGACAGGGGCGATGGCTACACCTTC.

V gene TRBV21-1 combines with J gene TRBJ2-1; TRBD2, as called in the table, went unchecked against the DNA. TRBV21-1 is an annotated pseudogene. The CDR3 runs to 18 residues. Here the CDR3 reads CASSNKETSAQGDNEQFF. DNA for the CDR3: TGTGCCAGCAGCAACAAGGAGACTAGCGCCCAGGGAGACAATGAGCAGTTCTTC.

The chain recombines TRBV7-2 with TRBJ2-7; 8 bases line up with TRBD2. Germline V gene lookup returns CDR1 SGHTA and CDR2 FQGNSA. This CDR3 contains 15 residues. The V segment lost 3 bases and the J segment 2 bases; nucleotides outside the gene matches: 6. In DNA form, the CDR3 reads TGTGCCAGCAGCTTGAAGACTAGCGCTACCTACGAGCAGTACTTC. Translated, it gives CASSLKTSATYEQYF.

The J gene is TRBJ2-7, the V gene TRBV5-5; a weak D match, TRBD1 (6 bases). V was shortened by 4 bases and J by 3 bases, with 14 bases between the two germline ends. Germline V gene lookup returns CDR1 SGHKS and CDR2 YYEKEE (reference sequence). The CDR3 contains 14 residues. This CDR3 is CASSPTTGSYEQYF. In DNA, the CDR3 is TGTGCCAGCAGCCCGACGACAGGCAGCTACGAGCAGTACTTC. Combining the CDR3 with reference TRBV5-5 and TRBJ2-7 gives the whole variable domain DAGVTQSPTHLIKTRGQQVTLRCSPISGHKSVSWYQQVLGQGPQFIFQYYEKEERGRGNFPDRFSARQFPNYSSELNVNALLLGDSALYLCASSPTTGSYEQYFGPGTRLTVT.

The rearrangement uses TRBV19 and TRBJ2-3; 11 bases map to TRBD2. CDR1 and CDR2 from the germline V gene are LNHDA and SQIVND (reference sequence). V lost 7 bases, J lost 0 bases, and 12 bases stayed unmatched. The CDR3 has 18 residues. This CDR3 is CASKSGSGRATSTDTQYF. DNA for the CDR3: TGTGCCAGTAAATCGGGTAGCGGGAGGGCTACTAGCACAGATACGCAGTATTTT.

The J gene is TRBJ1-4, the V gene TRBV4-1; TRBD1 is a possible D gene (6 bases). CDR3 length: 15 amino acids. Germline V gives CDR1 MGHRA, CDR2 YSYEKL. Trimming removed 4 bases from V and 0 bases from J, with 9 bases in between. DNA for the CDR3: TGCGCCAGCAGCCCAAGGACAGCAACTAATGAAAAACTGTTTTTT. The encoded protein is CASSPRTATNEKLFF.

The DNA of the CDR3 is TGTGCCAGCAGTTTATGGTCCTGGTTAGCCCCAGAAGGGGCAGATACGCAGTATTTT. Its protein is CASSLWSWLAPEGADTQYF. The chain is built from TRBV28 and TRBJ2-3, with TRBD1 as a possible D gene (5 bases). Germline CDR1 reads MDHEN; CDR2 reads SYDVKM. The CDR3 covers 19 residues. Trimming took off 0 bases at V and 4 bases at J, with 23 bases between the two ends.

V gene TRBV5-4 combines with J gene TRBJ1-5, with TRBD1 as a possible D gene (5 bases). Germline values: CDR1 SGHNT, CDR2 YYREEE (reference sequence). V was cut by 0 bases and J by 7 bases, with 14 bases left in between. The CDR3 runs to 15 residues. The CDR3 DNA is TGTGCCAGCAGCTTGGGATTGCGCGGGGACCAGCCCCAGCATTTT. It yields the protein CASSLGLRGDQPQHF.

This clone was seen a single time. Its ends do not fully match the called genes, so a read error is possible. V is TRBV5-1 and J is TRBJ2-2, with D perhaps matching TRBD2 (6 bases). Per the germline V gene, CDR1 is SGHRS and CDR2 is YFSETQ. The CDR3 covers 15 residues. The chain's CDR3 is CASRRGASINGELFF. The CDR3 nucleotides are TGCGCAAGCAGGAGGGGCGCAAGTATTAACGGGGAGCTGTTTTTT. The full variable domain, with the rest looked up from reference TRBV5-1 and TRBJ2-2, is KAGVTQTPRYLIKTRGQQVTLSCSPISGHRSVSWYQQTPGQGLQFLFEYFSETQRNKGNFPGRFSGRQFSNSRSEMNVSTLELGDSALYLCASRRGASINGELFFGEGSRLTVL.

This chain links TRBV19 with TRBJ1-2, with 8 bases identical to TRBD1. The CDR3 has 14 amino acids. Germline V gene sequence: CDR1 LNHDA, CDR2 SQIVND (reference sequence). After removal of 8 bases from V and 1 base from J, the junction contained 6 bases not matched to a gene. The CDR3 coding sequence is TGTGCCAGTGCGGACAGGGATAGTAACTATGGCTACACCTTC. This translates into CASADRDSNYGYTF.

The chain has TRBV30 and TRBJ1-6; 7 nucleotides align to TRBD1. V was clipped by 4 bases and J by 5 bases; unmatched bases: 8. Germline CDR1 GTSNPN, CDR2 SVGIG (reference sequence). The CDR3 runs 15 residues. CDR3 nucleotide sequence: TGTGCCTGGAAAAGAAGGGACAGCAATAATTCACCCCTCCACTTT. Translation: CAWKRRDSNNSPLHF.

The rearrangement joins TRBV5-8 to TRBJ2-5, with a tentative D call TRBD2 (5 bases). There are 14 residues in the CDR3. Germline assignment: CDR1 SGHTS and CDR2 YDEGEE. V was pared by 8 bases and J by 1 base, with 15 bases between. The CDR3 sequence is CARDPTGSQETQYF. The CDR3, as DNA: TGTGCCAGAGATCCGACGGGATCCCAAGAGACCCAGTACTTC.

The chain carries TRBV5-1 and TRBJ2-7; 7 nucleotides agree with TRBD1. Germline trimming cut 4 bases from V and 2 bases from J; bases unmatched to any gene: 6. Germline CDR1 reads SGHRS; CDR2 reads YFSETQ. The CDR3 covers 14 residues. CDR3: CASSPSTGTYEQYF. The CDR3 nucleotides are TGCGCCAGCAGCCCCTCGACAGGGACCTACGAGCAGTACTTC.

The chain carries TRBV2 and TRBJ2-5, with D possibly being TRBD2 (6 bases). The CDR3 length is 15 residues. With 6 bases removed from V and 7 bases from J, the gap between germline ends came to 21 bases. Germline V gene sequence: CDR1 SNHLY, CDR2 FYNNEI. The CDR3 loop reads CASSPLILATVTQYF. The CDR3 region has the DNA TGTGCCAGCAGCCCACTTATACTAGCTACGGTGACCCAGTACTTC.

The genes are TRBV5-1 and TRBJ1-2; tentatively, D is TRBD1 (6 bases). This CDR3 is built from 19 residues. Germline CDR1 is SGHRS and CDR2 is YFSETQ. V lost 4 bases to trimming and J lost 8 bases, with 33 bases between them. The CDR3 sequence: CASSRHPPTNQQGKKGYTF. CDR3 nucleotides: TGCGCCAGCAGCCGTCACCCCCCAACTAACCAACAGGGTAAGAAGGGCTACACCTTC.

This clone was seen a single time. The junction and the germline gene differ at one end; a read error may be behind it. This chain connects TRBV5-1 to TRBJ2-1, with D possibly TRBD2 on 6 matching bases. From germline, CDR1 is SGHRS and CDR2 YFSETQ. This CDR3 comprises 16 residues. In DNA, the CDR3 is TGCGCCAGCTGCTTGAGTACGGGAGTTTACTACAATGAGCAGTTCTTC. It is translated as CASCLSTGVYYNEQFF.

The chain is built from TRBV30 and TRBJ1-2; no reliable D call. V was clipped by 4 bases and J by 7 bases, with 7 bases between them. The germline gives CDR1 GTSNPN, CDR2 SVGIG (reference sequence). The CDR3 totals 10 residues. The CDR3 is CAWIQRGYTF. As DNA, the CDR3 is TGTGCCTGGATTCAACGTGGCTACACCTTC.

The CDR3 region has the DNA TGTGCCAGCAGTGAAGAGATAGCGGGAGTGTGGTACTTC. This translates into CASSEEIAGVWYF. This chain connects TRBV6-1 to TRBJ2-7; 9 positions agree with TRBD2. CDR1 is MNHNS and CDR2 is SASEGT in the germline V gene. This CDR3 region has 13 residues. Germline trimming cut 1 base from V and 12 bases from J; bases unmatched to any gene: 7.

V gene TRBV18 combines with J gene TRBJ2-7; 9 nucleotides align to TRBD2. Losses at the gene ends were 6 bases for V and 3 bases for J; bases not matched to a gene: 15. The CDR3 length is 17 residues. Per the germline V gene, CDR1 is KGHSH and CDR2 is LQKENI. As DNA, the CDR3 is TGTGCCAGCTCCCGTAATCTTGTGGTAGCGGGAGTCTACGAGCAGTACTTC. Translated: CASSRNLVVAGVYEQYF.

The chain is built from TRBV7-9 and TRBJ2-7; 13 nucleotides match TRBD2. CDR3 length equals 16 residues. Germline CDR1 is SEHNR and CDR2 is FQNEAQ (reference sequence). Trimming took 4 bases from V and 5 from J; bases not matched to a gene: 8. In DNA, the CDR3 is TGTGCCAGCAGCTATCGGACTAGCGGGAGCCCCCACGAGCAGTACTTC. Its protein product is CASSYRTSGSPHEQYF. Together with reference TRBV7-9 and TRBJ2-7, the CDR3 gives the full variable domain: DTGVSQNPRHKITKRGQNVTFRCDPISEHNRLYWYRQTLGQGPEFLTYFQNEAQLEKSRLLSDRFSAERPKGSFSTLEIQRTEQGDSAMYLCASSYRTSGSPHEQYFGPGTRLTVT.

This sequence joins TRBV19 and TRBJ2-7; D is uncertain. This CDR3 contains 15 residues. V lost 3 bases and J lost 0, with 12 bases in between. Germline V CDR1 and CDR2: LNHDA, SQIVND (reference sequence). CDR3 nucleotide sequence: TGTGCCAGTAGTATGGGTACAACGTACTCCTACGAGCAGTACTTC. Protein sequence: CASSMGTTYSYEQYF. Full variable domain (remainder filled in from reference TRBV19 and TRBJ2-7): DGGITQSPKYLFRKEGQNVTLSCEQNLNHDAMYWYRQDPGQGLRLIYYSQIVNDFQKGDIAEGYSVSREKKESFPLTVTSAQKNPTAFYLCASSMGTTYSYEQYFGPGTRLTVT.